This is a list of T cell receptor beta chains from one sample in a study of blood T cells in healthy people across ages. TCRdb processed the 5' RACE reads anew with MiXCR; each CDR3 protein has one entry. The sample holds hundreds of thousands of distinct CDR3 sequences, around half seen once. Sequences were obtained from blood. All receptors derive from a woman aged 60-75 years in good health. The CDR3 runs from the conserved cysteine through the conserved F or W. Fields, in order: D gene, clone size, V gene, J gene, CDR3 protein, CDR3 DNA. D genes are given only for firm matches. The size entry is marked missing in some rows and otherwise reads once, few, many or a size class.

>.|.|TRBV18|TRBJ2-4
CASSPSPHNRVRSGEQYF
TGTGCCAGCTCACCTTCCCCTCACAACAGGGTACGTTCGGGGGAGCAGTACTTC
>TRBD1|few|TRBV10-3|TRBJ1-2
CAISRQGDYGYTF
TGTGCCATCAGTAGACAGGGGGACTATGGCTACACCTTC
>TRBD1|many|TRBV14|TRBJ2-7
CASSLGQGFYEQYF
TGTGCCAGCAGCCTAGGACAGGGTTTTTACGAGCAGTACTTC
>.|.|TRBV7-2|TRBJ1-6
CASSLGTNNNSPLHF
TGTGCCAGCAGCTTAGGAACGAATAATAATTCACCCCTCCACTTT
>.|.|TRBV2|TRBJ2-7
CASDPGTHLSYEQYF
TGTGCCAGCGATCCCGGGACACACCTCTCCTACGAGCAGTACTTC
>.|.|TRBV7-2|TRBJ1-2
CASSGRTSSNYGYTF
TGTGCCAGCAGCGGCCGGACAAGCTCCAACTATGGCTACACCTTC
>.|.|TRBV16|TRBJ1-5
CASSQGAAGSQPQHF
TGTGCCAGCAGCCAAGGGGCCGCCGGTAGTCAGCCCCAGCATTTT
>.|once|TRBV5-6|TRBJ1-1
CASSFPEGGVNTEAFF
TGTGCCAGCAGCTTCCCCGAGGGGGGGGTGAACACTGAAGCTTTCTTT
>TRBD1|few|TRBV6-1|TRBJ2-7
CASRPGQGAYEQYF
TGTGCCAGCAGACCAGGACAGGGGGCCTACGAGCAGTACTTC
>TRBD1|many|TRBV12-3/TRBV12-4|TRBJ2-5
CASSLFQGARETQYF
TGTGCCAGCAGTTTATTCCAGGGGGCGCGAGAGACCCAGTACTTC
>.|few|TRBV27|TRBJ1-2
CASSFPEGIGYTF
TGTGCCAGCAGTTTCCCCGAGGGGATTGGCTACACCTTC
>TRBD2|.|TRBV20-1|TRBJ2-7
CSATLSGSAYEQYF
TGCAGTGCCACACTCAGCGGGAGCGCTTACGAGCAGTACTTC
>.|.|TRBV7-8|TRBJ2-7
CASSLDLRSQYF
TGTGCCAGCAGCTTAGATCTTCGGTCCCAGTACTTC
>.|.|TRBV5-6|TRBJ1-2
CASSRRPGALYGYTF
TGTGCCAGCAGCCGAAGGCCCGGGGCTCTCTATGGCTACACCTTC
>.|.|TRBV6-5|TRBJ2-3
CASSYFQGDTQYF
TGTGCCAGCAGTTACTTCCAGGGAGATACGCAGTATTTT
>TRBD2|many|TRBV15|TRBJ2-3
CAAAVISGEYSTDTQYF
TGTGCCGCTGCGGTTATTAGCGGGGAGTATAGCACAGATACGCAGTATTTT
>.|.|TRBV28|TRBJ1-1
CASSLKGNDTEAFF
TGTGCCAGCAGTTTAAAGGGTAACGACACTGAAGCTTTCTTT
>TRBD1|.|TRBV7-9|TRBJ2-7
CASSPGTGGEYEQYF
TGTGCCAGCAGCCCGGGGACAGGGGGCGAGTACGAGCAGTACTTC
>.|.|TRBV7-2|TRBJ2-1
CASSSQGPLLYNEQFF
TGTGCCAGCAGCTCACAGGGACCCCTACTCTACAATGAGCAGTTCTTC
>.|few|TRBV7-2|TRBJ2-7
CASSQERAGHGYEQYF
TGTGCCAGCAGCCAAGAGAGGGCAGGGCACGGCTACGAGCAGTACTTC
>.|few|TRBV10-3|TRBJ2-6
CAISIQDSGANVLTF
TGTGCCATCAGTATACAGGACTCTGGGGCCAACGTCCTGACTTTC
>TRBD1|few|TRBV7-2|TRBJ2-7
CASAPGTGVFYEQYF
TGTGCCAGCGCTCCGGGGACAGGGGTTTTCTACGAGCAGTACTTC
>.|.|TRBV30|TRBJ2-7
CAGSANWNEQYF
TGTGCCGGGAGCGCAAACTGGAACGAGCAGTACTTC
>TRBD2|.|TRBV6-2/TRBV6-3|TRBJ2-7
CTSNYPGLAGVKEQYF
TGTACCAGCAACTATCCGGGACTAGCGGGAGTGAAAGAGCAGTACTTC
>.|few|TRBV20-1|TRBJ2-5
CSANDGRWETQYF
TGCAGTGCTAACGACGGGAGATGGGAGACCCAGTACTTC
>TRBD1|few|TRBV7-3|TRBJ1-2
CASSLGQGGTYGYTF
TGTGCCAGCAGCTTAGGACAGGGAGGAACCTATGGCTACACCTTC
>.|.|TRBV14|TRBJ1-2
CASSKGILTFYGYTF
TGTGCCAGCAGTAAGGGAATATTGACATTCTATGGCTACACCTTC
>TRBD2|.|TRBV7-8|TRBJ2-3
CASSLLDGGGVVSTDTRYF
TGTGCCAGCAGCTTACTGGACGGGGGGGGAGTGGTGAGCACAGATACGCGGTATTTT
>.|many|TRBV2|TRBJ2-3
CASSEGTFGSDTQYF
TGTGCCAGCAGTGAAGGGACATTCGGATCAGATACGCAGTATTTT
>.|few|TRBV28|TRBJ2-7
CASSLGGGTYEQYF
TGTGCCAGCAGTTTAGGAGGCGGGACCTACGAGCAGTACTTC
>.|.|TRBV28|TRBJ2-2
CASSLPQATGELFF
TGTGCCAGCAGTTTACCTCAGGCCACCGGGGAGCTGTTTTTT
>TRBD2|.|TRBV20-1|TRBJ2-3
CSTKGLAGGRTDTQYF
TGCAGTACTAAGGGACTAGCGGGAGGGCGCACTGATACGCAGTATTTT
>TRBD2|few|TRBV7-2|TRBJ2-7
CASSMGLGGFDEQYF
TGTGCCAGCAGCATGGGACTAGGGGGGTTTGACGAGCAGTACTTC
>.|.|TRBV30|TRBJ2-1
CAWSVNWDEQFF
TGTGCCTGGAGTGTAAACTGGGATGAGCAGTTCTTC
>TRBD1|.|TRBV7-9|TRBJ2-5
CASSSGTGVKTQYF
TGTGCCAGCAGCTCCGGGACAGGGGTAAAGACCCAGTACTTC
>.|.|TRBV7-2|TRBJ1-6
CASSLGPSRNSPLHF
TGTGCCAGCAGCTTGGGTCCCTCGCGAAATTCACCCCTCCACTTT
>.|.|TRBV12-5|TRBJ2-2
CASGYGSAATGELFF
TGTGCTAGTGGTTACGGCAGTGCTGCCACCGGGGAGCTGTTTTTT
>.|few|TRBV7-8|TRBJ2-5
CASSLQQKDQETQYF
TGTGCCAGCAGCTTACAGCAAAAAGACCAAGAGACCCAGTACTTC
>TRBD2|once|TRBV9|TRBJ2-1
CASSMRTSGSGNEQFF
TGTGCCAGCAGCATGAGGACTAGCGGGAGCGGCAATGAGCAGTTCTTC
>.|.|TRBV20-1|TRBJ2-7
CSLKTSAYTSDEQYF
TGCAGTCTTAAGACATCGGCTTACACCTCCGACGAGCAGTACTTC
>.|.|TRBV2|TRBJ2-3
CAGRETVLAHTQYF
TGTGCCGGCAGGGAGACAGTTTTGGCGCATACGCAGTATTTT
>.|.|TRBV6-2/TRBV6-3|TRBJ2-7
CASSTQKGQFYEQYF
TGTGCCAGCAGTACACAAAAAGGACAGTTCTACGAGCAGTACTTC
>.|.|TRBV2|TRBJ2-7
CASSGQRDSYEQYF
TGTGCCAGCAGTGGCCAGAGAGACTCCTACGAGCAGTACTTC
>TRBD2|.|TRBV4-1|TRBJ2-7
CASSHIAGDYYEQYF
TGCGCCAGCAGCCATATAGCGGGAGACTACTACGAGCAGTACTTC
>.|few|TRBV20-1|TRBJ2-6
CSASKGWLTGANVLTF
TGCAGTGCTAGCAAGGGTTGGCTTACTGGGGCCAACGTCCTGACTTTC
>TRBD1|.|TRBV20-1|TRBJ2-5
CSARDWQGESQYF
TGCAGTGCTAGAGATTGGCAGGGGGAATCCCAGTACTTC
>.|.|TRBV27|TRBJ1-1
CASSLARINTEAFF
TGTGCCAGCAGTTTAGCGAGAATTAACACTGAAGCTTTCTTT
>.|.|TRBV20-1|TRBJ2-5
CSASPREETQYF
TGCAGTGCCAGCCCTAGAGAGGAGACCCAGTACTTC
>.|few|TRBV27|TRBJ1-5
CASSSGYNQPQHF
TGTGCCAGCAGTTCAGGCTACAATCAGCCCCAGCATTTT
>.|few|TRBV29-1|TRBJ2-5
CSVKDFVYGTQYF
TGCAGCGTTAAGGATTTTGTCTATGGGACCCAGTACTTC
>TRBD1|once|TRBV5-1|TRBJ2-1
CASSFERTGGEQFF
TGCGCCAGCAGCTTTGAAAGGACAGGGGGTGAGCAGTTCTTC
>.|few|TRBV6-5|TRBJ2-4
CASSYDSTLNIQYF
TGTGCCAGCAGCTACGACAGTACCCTAAACATTCAGTACTTC
>.|.|TRBV3-1|TRBJ1-2
CASSQDFAREYPSDGYTF
TGTGCCAGCAGCCAAGATTTTGCCAGGGAATACCCCTCAGATGGCTACACCTTC